The 2 T cell receptor beta chains listed next were all sequenced from one sample in a study of T cells in Graves' hyperthyroidism and ophthalmopathy. RNA transcripts served as the template for amplifying TCR beta CDR3 regions. First-round RT-PCR with HTBI primers amplified the TCR CDR3 region. TCRdb reprocessed the multiplex PCR reads with MiXCR, giving one entry per CDR3 protein. The sample lists about 200,000 distinct CDR3 sequences, around 17% seen once, with 35% to 50% in the top ten. Sequencing was done on a sample of blood. The receptors stem from a middle-aged man with Graves' hyperthyroidism.

This clonotype was seen many times. The chain uses TRBV4-3 and TRBJ2-7; tentative D call: TRBD2 (5 bases). With 1 base removed from V and 0 bases from J, the gap between germline ends came to 10 bases. The V gene's germline CDR1 is LGHNA and CDR2 YSLEER. The CDR3 extends over 15 amino acids. CDR3 nucleotide sequence: TGCGCCAGCAGCCAAGTGGCAGACTACTCCTACGAGCAGTACTTC. This codes for CASSQVADYSYEQYF.

CDR3 region: CASSENGAGGLNTGELFF. As DNA, the CDR3 is TGTGCCAGCAGTGAAAACGGAGCGGGGGGACTTAACACCGGGGAGCTGTTTTTT. The chain uses TRBV2 and TRBJ2-2, with TRBD2 identical over 9 bases. V shed 2 bases and J 2 bases; nucleotides not matched to a gene: 9. This CDR3 is built from 18 residues. CDR1 SNHLY and CDR2 FYNNEI come from the germline V gene.